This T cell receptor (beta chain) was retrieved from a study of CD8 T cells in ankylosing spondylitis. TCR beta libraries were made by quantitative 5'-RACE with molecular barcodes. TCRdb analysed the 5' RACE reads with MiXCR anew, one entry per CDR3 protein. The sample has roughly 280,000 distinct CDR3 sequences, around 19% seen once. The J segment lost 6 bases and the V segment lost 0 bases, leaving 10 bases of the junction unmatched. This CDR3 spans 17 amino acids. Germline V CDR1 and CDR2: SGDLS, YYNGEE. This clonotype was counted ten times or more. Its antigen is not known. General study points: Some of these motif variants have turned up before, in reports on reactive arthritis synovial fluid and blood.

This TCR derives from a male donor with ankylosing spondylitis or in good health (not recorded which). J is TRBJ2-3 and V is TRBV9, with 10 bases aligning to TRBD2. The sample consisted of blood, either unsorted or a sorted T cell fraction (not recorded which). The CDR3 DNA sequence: TGTGCCAGCAGCGTAGATCCAGCGGGGGGGTCTCGGGATACGCAGTATTTT. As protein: CASSVDPAGGSRDTQYF.